The next 15 T cell receptor beta chains were all read from a single sample in a study of early T cells in non-severe SARS-CoV-2 infection. TCRdb reprocessed the 5' RACE reads with MiXCR, giving one entry per CDR3 protein. The sample lists 35,000 to 55,000 distinct CDR3 sequences; approximately 6.1% were seen once. Here the sequenced sample was whole blood, taken at baseline. These receptors were taken from an adult who was a healthcare worker with PCR-confirmed SARS-CoV-2 infection or an uninfected control (not recorded which).

The chain has TRBV6-1 and TRBJ2-7; no definite D call. There are 14 residues in the CDR3. The V gene's germline CDR1 is MNHNS and CDR2 SASEGT. V was pared by 1 base and J by 6 bases, with 13 bases between. CDR3 sequence: CASSEGTILPEQYF. For the CDR3, the DNA is TGTGCCAGCAGTGAAGGCACTATCCTACCCGAGCAGTACTTC.

As to this clonotype: A read error is possible here, since a much larger clone lies one base away. The chain employs TRBV5-4 and TRBJ2-2, with TRBD2 matching over 7 bases. The V gene's germline CDR1 is SGHNT and CDR2 YYREEE (reference sequence). This CDR3 is built from 16 residues. CDR3 protein: CASSPVESGNTRELFF. The CDR3 coding sequence is TGTGCCAGCAGCCCGGTCGAAAGCGGGAACACCAGGGAGCTGTTTTTT.

The chain combines TRBV7-4 with TRBJ1-1; D is ambiguous. V was pared by 2 bases and J by 0 bases, with 10 bases between. The germline V gene has CDR1 SGHVT and CDR2 SQSDAQ. The CDR3 extends over 15 amino acids. The CDR3 sequence is CASSLLRGMNTEAFF. CDR3 DNA sequence: TGTGCCAGCAGCTTACTTAGAGGGATGAACACTGAAGCTTTCTTT.

This clonotype showed up many times. The chain links TRBV20-1 to TRBJ2-7; 12 bases are shared with TRBD2. The CDR3 length is 15 residues. V dropped 6 bases and J dropped 10; count of bases not matched to a gene: 16. Per the germline V gene, CDR1 is DFQATT and CDR2 is SNEGSKA (reference sequence). CDR3 in amino acids: CSARNTAGLAGSQYF. Here the CDR3 DNA reads TGCAGTGCCCGGAACACCGCGGGACTAGCGGGCTCTCAGTACTTC.

This clonotype was counted at least ten times. The J gene is TRBJ1-1, the V gene TRBV29-1; D gene ambiguous. Germline V gives CDR1 SQVTM, CDR2 ANQGSEA. V lost 1 base and J 1 base, leaving 7 bases between the germline ends. The CDR3 is made up of 13 amino acids. The CDR3 protein is CSVEGEQNTEAFF. The CDR3 nucleotides read TGCAGCGTTGAAGGGGAGCAGAACACTGAAGCTTTCTTT.

This clonotype turned up a few times. This chain's CDR3 is CATFSGANVLTF. The CDR3 DNA follows: TGTGCCACGTTTTCTGGGGCCAACGTCCTGACTTTC. The chain employs TRBV25-1 and TRBJ2-6; D ambiguous. Germline V gene lookup returns CDR1 MGHDK and CDR2 SYGVNS. With 10 bases removed from V and 1 base from J, the gap between germline ends came to 5 bases. The CDR3 is 12 amino acids.

Only a few counts were recorded for this clonotype. V and J are TRBV20-1 and TRBJ2-1; TRBD2 is a possible D gene (6 bases). Germline V lookup: CDR1 DFQATT, CDR2 SNEGSKA (reference sequence). The CDR3 is made up of 16 amino acids. The V gene lost 6 bases and the J gene lost 1 base, with 19 bases spanning the gap. Here the CDR3 reads CSAEDGGIGSYNEQFF. The CDR3 nucleotides are TGCAGTGCAGAGGATGGCGGGATAGGTTCCTACAATGAGCAGTTCTTC.

This clonotype was found many times. V is TRBV7-8 and J is TRBJ1-4, with 7 bases identical to TRBD1. The CDR3 has 16 amino acids. The germline CDR1 and CDR2 sequences are SGHVS and FQNEAQ. Germline trimming cut 5 bases from V and 3 bases from J; bases unmatched to any gene: 9. CDR3 in DNA: TGTGCCAGCAGCACAGGGGTGGGGGTAGCTAATGAAAAACTGTTTTTT. It encodes CASSTGVGVANEKLFF.

As concerns this clonotype: The junction and the germline gene differ at one end; a read error may be behind it. V is TRBV4-1 and J is TRBJ2-2; 11 bases agree with TRBD1. In germline, CDR1 is MGHRA, CDR2 YSYEKL. CDR3 size: 16 residues. CDR3 coding DNA: TGCGCCAGCAGCAAAGAGGGGACAGGGGGGACCGGGGAGCTGTTTTTT. It translates to CASSKEGTGGTGELFF.

The V gene is TRBV20-1, the J gene TRBJ2-3; D gene unclear. Trimming removed 6 bases from V and 3 bases from J, with 10 bases in between. Germline lookup yields CDR1 DFQATT and CDR2 SNEGSKA (reference sequence). The CDR3 is 12 amino acids. CDR3 in DNA: TGCAGTGCCGAAATTGGGACAGATACGCAGTATTTT. Translating it yields CSAEIGTDTQYF.

In its sample, this clonotype was seen many times. The gene calls are TRBV20-1 and TRBJ1-2; possible D gene TRBD1, 5 bases. The CDR3 is 13 residues long. Per germline, CDR1 DFQATT and CDR2 SNEGSKA (reference sequence). V was cut by 4 bases and J by 1 base, with 10 bases left in between. In DNA form, the CDR3 reads TGCAGTGCTAACCCCCAGGGTAACTATGGCTACACCTTC. Translating it yields CSANPQGNYGYTF.

This clonotype was recorded many times. The chain has TRBV7-8 and TRBJ2-1; no definite D call. CDR3 length equals 16 residues. V was pared by 3 bases and J by 4 bases, with 16 bases between. The germline V gene has CDR1 SGHVS and CDR2 FQNEAQ. The CDR3 here is CASSFRWGKKYNEQFF. CDR3 bases: TGTGCCAGCAGCTTCAGGTGGGGAAAGAAGTACAATGAGCAGTTCTTC. The full variable domain, rest sourced from reference TRBV7-8 and TRBJ2-1, is GAGVSQSPRYKVAKRGQDVALRCDPISGHVSLFWYQQALGQGPEFLTYFQNEAQLDKSGLPSDRFFAERPEGSVSTLKIQRTQQEDSAVYLCASSFRWGKKYNEQFFGPGTRLTVL.

The chain employs TRBV20-1 and TRBJ2-7; D may be TRBD1 (5 bases). Germline loops: CDR1 DFQATT, CDR2 SNEGSKA (reference sequence). Deletions cut 5 bases from V and 3 bases from J, with 8 bases between. This CDR3 is 11 amino acids long. The CDR3 is CSAGARYEQYF. The CDR3, as DNA: TGCAGTGCTGGGGCCCGCTACGAGCAGTACTTC.

The J gene is TRBJ2-3, the V gene TRBV7-3; D is undetermined. Germline V CDR1 and CDR2: SGHTA, FQGTGA. V lost 2 bases, J lost 5 bases, and 11 bases lay in between. The CDR3 is 14 amino acids. CDR3 in amino acids: CASSLPGGGDTQYF. CDR3 in DNA: TGTGCCAGCAGCTTACCGGGCGGTGGAGATACGCAGTATTTT.

This clonotype was recorded many times. The chain is built from TRBV9 and TRBJ2-5; D might be TRBD1 (6 bases). CDR3 length: 14 residues. V gave up 0 bases and J gave up 5 bases, with 11 bases separating them. The V gene's germline CDR1 is SGDLS and CDR2 YYNGEE. This chain's CDR3 is CASSVDNREETQYF. In DNA, the CDR3 is TGTGCCAGCAGCGTAGATAACAGGGAGGAGACCCAGTACTTC.